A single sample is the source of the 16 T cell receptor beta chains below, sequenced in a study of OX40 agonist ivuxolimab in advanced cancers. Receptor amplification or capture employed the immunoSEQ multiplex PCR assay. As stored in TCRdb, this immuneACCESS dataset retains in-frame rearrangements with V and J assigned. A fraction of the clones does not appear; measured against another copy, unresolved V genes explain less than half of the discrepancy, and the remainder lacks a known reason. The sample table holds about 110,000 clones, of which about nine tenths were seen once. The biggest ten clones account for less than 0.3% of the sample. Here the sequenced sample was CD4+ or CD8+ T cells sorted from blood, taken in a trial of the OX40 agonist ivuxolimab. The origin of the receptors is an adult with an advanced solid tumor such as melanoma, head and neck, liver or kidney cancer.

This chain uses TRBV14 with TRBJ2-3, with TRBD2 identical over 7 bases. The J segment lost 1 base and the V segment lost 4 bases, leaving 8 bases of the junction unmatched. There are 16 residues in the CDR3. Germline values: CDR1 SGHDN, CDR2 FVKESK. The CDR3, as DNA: TGTGCCAGCAGCCCTCTTGGACTAGTCGGCACAGATACGCAGTATTTT. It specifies CASSPLGLVGTDTQYF. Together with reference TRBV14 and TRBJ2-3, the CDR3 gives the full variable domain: EAGVTQFPSHSVIEKGQTVTLRCDPISGHDNLYWYRRVMGKEIKFLLHFVKESKQDESGMPNNRFLAERTGGTYSTLKVQPAELEDSGVYFCASSPLGLVGTDTQYFGPGTRLTVL.

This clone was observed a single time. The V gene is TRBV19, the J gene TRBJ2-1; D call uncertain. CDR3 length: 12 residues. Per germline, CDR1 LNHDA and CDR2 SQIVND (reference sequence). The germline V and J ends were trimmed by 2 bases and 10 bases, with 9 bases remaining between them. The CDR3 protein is CASSILQSEQFF. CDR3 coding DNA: TGTGCCAGTAGTATATTACAATCGGAGCAGTTCTTC.

In DNA form, the CDR3 reads TGTGCCAGCAGCTTAGAGGATATAGGGGAATACGAGCAGTACTTC. Amino acids: CASSLEDIGEYEQYF. The chain links TRBV7-2 to TRBJ2-7; D might be TRBD1 (5 bases). Germline CDR1 and CDR2: SGHTA and FQGNSA. Trimming stripped 1 base from V and 4 bases from J, with 14 bases between. The CDR3 consists of 15 residues. The full variable domain, its missing parts supplied by reference TRBV7-2 and TRBJ2-7, is GAGVSQSPSNKVTEKGKDVELRCDPISGHTALYWYRQSLGQGLEFLIYFQGNSAPDKSGLPSDRFSAERTGGSVSTLTIQRTQQEDSAVYLCASSLEDIGEYEQYFGPGTRLTVT.

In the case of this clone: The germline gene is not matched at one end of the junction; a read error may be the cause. For the CDR3, the DNA is TGTGCCAGCAGCTTGGATCCCGGGAACGCTGAAGCTTTCTTT. Amino acids: CASSLDPGNAEAFF. This chain connects TRBV5-6 to TRBJ1-1, with D hard to call. Germline loops: CDR1 SGHDT, CDR2 YYEEEE. This CDR3 is built from 14 residues.

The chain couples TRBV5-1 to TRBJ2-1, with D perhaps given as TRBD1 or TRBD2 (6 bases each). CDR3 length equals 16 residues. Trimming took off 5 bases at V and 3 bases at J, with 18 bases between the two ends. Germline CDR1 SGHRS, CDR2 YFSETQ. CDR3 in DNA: TGCGCCAGCAGTCCGCCGGGGGCAAGAGACTACAATGAGCAGTTCTTC. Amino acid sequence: CASSPPGARDYNEQFF.

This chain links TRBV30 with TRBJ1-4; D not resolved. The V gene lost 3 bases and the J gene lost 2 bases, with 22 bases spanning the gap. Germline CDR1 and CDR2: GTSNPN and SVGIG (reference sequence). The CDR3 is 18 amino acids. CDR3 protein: CAWSASFDGVSTNEKLFF. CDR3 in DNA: TGTGCCTGGAGCGCCTCCTTCGATGGGGTCTCTACTAATGAAAAACTGTTTTTT. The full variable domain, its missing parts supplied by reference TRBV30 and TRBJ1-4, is SQTIHQWPATLVQPVGSPLSLECTVEGTSNPNLYWYRQAAGRGLQLLFYSVGIGQISSEVPQNLSASRPQDRQFILSSKKLLLSDSGFYLCAWSASFDGVSTNEKLFFGSGTQLSVL.

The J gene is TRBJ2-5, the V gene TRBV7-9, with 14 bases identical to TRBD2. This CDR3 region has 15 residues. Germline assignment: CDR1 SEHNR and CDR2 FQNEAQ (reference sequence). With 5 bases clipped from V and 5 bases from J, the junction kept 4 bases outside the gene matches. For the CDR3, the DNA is TGTGCCAGCAGCGTCCGACTAGCGGGGGGGGAGACCCAGTACTTC. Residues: CASSVRLAGGETQYF.

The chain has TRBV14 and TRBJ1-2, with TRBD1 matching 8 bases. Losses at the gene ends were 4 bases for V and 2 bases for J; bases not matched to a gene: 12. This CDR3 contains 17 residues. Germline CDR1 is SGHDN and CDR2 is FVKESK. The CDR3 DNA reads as TGTGCCAGCAGCCCGCCAATTGGCAGGGGGCGAAACTATGGCTACACCTTC. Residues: CASSPPIGRGRNYGYTF.

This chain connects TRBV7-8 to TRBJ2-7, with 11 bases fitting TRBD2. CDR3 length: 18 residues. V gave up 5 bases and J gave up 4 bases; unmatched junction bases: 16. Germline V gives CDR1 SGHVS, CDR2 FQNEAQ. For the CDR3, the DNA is TGTGCCAGCAGCACCCGACCCCCGACTAGCGGGAAGGAGTACGAGCAGTACTTC. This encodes CASSTRPPTSGKEYEQYF.

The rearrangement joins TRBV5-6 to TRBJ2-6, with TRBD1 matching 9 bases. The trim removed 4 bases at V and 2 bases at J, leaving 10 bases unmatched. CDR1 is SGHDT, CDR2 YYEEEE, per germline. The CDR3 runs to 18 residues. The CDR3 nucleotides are TGTGCCAGCAGCCAGTTGGACAGGGGTTCTGCTGGGGCCAACGTCCTGACTTTC. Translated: CASSQLDRGSAGANVLTF.

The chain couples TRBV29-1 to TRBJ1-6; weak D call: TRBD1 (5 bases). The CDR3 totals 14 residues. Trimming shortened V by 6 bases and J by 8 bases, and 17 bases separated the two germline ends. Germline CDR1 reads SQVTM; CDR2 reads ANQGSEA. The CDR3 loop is CSVRGGGRDSPLHF. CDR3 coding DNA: TGCAGCGTCCGCGGCGGGGGTAGGGATTCACCCCTCCACTTT.

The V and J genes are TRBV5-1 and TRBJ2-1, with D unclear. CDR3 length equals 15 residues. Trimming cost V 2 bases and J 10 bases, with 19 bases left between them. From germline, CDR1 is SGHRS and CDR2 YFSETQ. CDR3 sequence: CASSFLDPGGQEQFF. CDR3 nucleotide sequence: TGCGCCAGCAGCTTCCTCGACCCGGGCGGCCAAGAGCAGTTCTTC.

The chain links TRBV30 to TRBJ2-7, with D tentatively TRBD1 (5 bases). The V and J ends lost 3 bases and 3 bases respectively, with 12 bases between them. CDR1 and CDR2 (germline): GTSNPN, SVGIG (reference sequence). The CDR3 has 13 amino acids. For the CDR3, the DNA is TGTGCCTGGAGAAGGGGAAGTAACTACGAGCAGTACTTC. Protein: CAWRRGSNYEQYF.

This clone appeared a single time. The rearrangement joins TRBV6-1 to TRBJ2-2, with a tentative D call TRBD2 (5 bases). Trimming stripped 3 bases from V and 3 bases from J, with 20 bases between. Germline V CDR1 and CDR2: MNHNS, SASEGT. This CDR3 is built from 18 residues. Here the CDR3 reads CASSDLRSSNGYTGELFF. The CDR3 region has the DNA TGTGCCAGCAGTGACCTTCGGTCTAGCAACGGTTACACCGGGGAGCTGTTTTTT.

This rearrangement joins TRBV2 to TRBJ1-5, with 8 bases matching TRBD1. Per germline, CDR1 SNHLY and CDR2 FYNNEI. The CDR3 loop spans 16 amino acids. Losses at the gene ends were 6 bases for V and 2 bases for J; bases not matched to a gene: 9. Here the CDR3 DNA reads TGTGCCAGCAGCCACCTTCAGACAGGGGGCAATCAGCCCCAGCATTTT. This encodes CASSHLQTGGNQPQHF. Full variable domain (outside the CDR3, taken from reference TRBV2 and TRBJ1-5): EPEVTQTPSHQVTQMGQEVILRCVPISNHLYFYWYRQILGQKVEFLVSFYNNEISEKSEIFDDQFSVERPDGSNFTLKIRSTKLEDSAMYFCASSHLQTGGNQPQHFGDGTRLSIL.

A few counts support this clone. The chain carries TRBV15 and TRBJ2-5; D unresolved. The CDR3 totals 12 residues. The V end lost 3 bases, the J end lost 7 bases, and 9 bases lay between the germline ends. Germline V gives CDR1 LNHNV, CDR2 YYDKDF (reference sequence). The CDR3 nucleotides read TGTGCCACCAGCAGGGATCGGGCGACCCAGTACTTC. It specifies CATSRDRATQYF.